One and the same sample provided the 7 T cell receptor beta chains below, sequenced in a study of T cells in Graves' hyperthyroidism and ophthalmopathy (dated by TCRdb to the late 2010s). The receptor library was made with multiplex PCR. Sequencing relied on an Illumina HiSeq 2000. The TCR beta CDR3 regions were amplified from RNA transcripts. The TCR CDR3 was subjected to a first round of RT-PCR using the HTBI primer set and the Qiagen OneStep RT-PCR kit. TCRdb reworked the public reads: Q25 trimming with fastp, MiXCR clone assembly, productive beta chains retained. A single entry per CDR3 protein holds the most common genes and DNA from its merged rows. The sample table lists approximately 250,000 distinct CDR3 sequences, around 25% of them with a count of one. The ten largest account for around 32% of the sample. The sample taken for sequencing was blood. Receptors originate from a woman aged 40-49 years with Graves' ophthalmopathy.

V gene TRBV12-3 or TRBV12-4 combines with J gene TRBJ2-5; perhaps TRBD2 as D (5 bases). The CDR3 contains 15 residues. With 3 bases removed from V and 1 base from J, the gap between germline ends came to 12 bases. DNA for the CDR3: TGTGCCAGCAGTTTGGCGGGTTTACCCCAAGAGACCCAGTACTTC. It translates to CASSLAGLPQETQYF.

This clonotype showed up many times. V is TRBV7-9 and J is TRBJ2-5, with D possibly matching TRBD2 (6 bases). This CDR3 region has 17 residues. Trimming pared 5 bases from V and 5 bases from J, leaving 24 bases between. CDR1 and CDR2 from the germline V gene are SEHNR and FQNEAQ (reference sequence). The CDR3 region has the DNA TGTGCCAGCAGCCCCTACGGCCGGGACTCCAAGAAGGAGACCCAGTACTTC. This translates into CASSPYGRDSKKETQYF.

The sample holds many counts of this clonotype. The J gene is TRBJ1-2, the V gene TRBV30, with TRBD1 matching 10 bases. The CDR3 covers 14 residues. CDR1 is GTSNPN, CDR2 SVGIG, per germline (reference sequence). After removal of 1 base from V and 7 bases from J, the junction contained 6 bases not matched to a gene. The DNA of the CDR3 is TGTGCCTGGAGTGGACAGGGGGCTGGAGTTGGCTACACCTTC. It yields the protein CAWSGQGAGVGYTF.

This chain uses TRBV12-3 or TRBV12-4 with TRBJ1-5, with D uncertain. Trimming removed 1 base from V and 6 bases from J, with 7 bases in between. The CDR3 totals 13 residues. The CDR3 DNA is TGTGCCAGCAGTTTAGAGTTAGGTCAGCCCCAGCATTTT. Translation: CASSLELGQPQHF.

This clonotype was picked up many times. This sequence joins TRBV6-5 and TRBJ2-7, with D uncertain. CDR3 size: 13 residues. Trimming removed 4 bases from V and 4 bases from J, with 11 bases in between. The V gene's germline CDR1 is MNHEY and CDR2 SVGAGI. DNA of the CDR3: TGTGCCAGCAGTTTAGGACGGCTATACGAGCAGTACTTC. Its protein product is CASSLGRLYEQYF.

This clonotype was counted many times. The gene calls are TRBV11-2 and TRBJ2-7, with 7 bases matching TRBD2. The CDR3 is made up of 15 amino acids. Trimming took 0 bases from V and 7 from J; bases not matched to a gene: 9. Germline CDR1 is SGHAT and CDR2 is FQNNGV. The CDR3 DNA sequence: TGTGCCAGCAGCTTAGAGGTGGGGGGAGGGCGGGAGCAGTACTTC. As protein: CASSLEVGGGREQYF.

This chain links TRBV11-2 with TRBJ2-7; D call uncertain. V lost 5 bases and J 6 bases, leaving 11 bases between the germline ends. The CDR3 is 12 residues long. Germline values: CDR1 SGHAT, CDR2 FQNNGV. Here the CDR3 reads CASSLGYSEQYF. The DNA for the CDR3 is TGTGCCAGCAGCCTCGGTTATAGCGAGCAGTACTTC.